The 27 T cell receptor beta chains below were found in one sample sequenced in a study of CD8+CD57+ T cells in acquired aplastic anemia. Both TCR beta VDJ combination and CDR3 sequence profiling were carried out. Genomic DNA was the template for this profiling. TCRdb itself ran the reads through MiXCR, one entry per CDR3 protein. This table has roughly 190,000 distinct CDR3 sequences, roughly half appearing once. Patients chosen for sequencing had CD8+CD57+ cells that had expanded, as shown by flow cytometry. The sample taken for sequencing was sorted CD4+, CD8+, or CD8+CD57+ T cells (not recorded which) from PBMCs. Receptors originate from a human donor with aplastic anemia.

This clonotype came up a few times. This rearrangement joins TRBV20-1 to TRBJ1-1; no definite D call. The V end lost 5 bases, the J end lost 1 base, and 14 bases lay between the germline ends. The CDR3 is made up of 14 amino acids. Germline values: CDR1 DFQATT, CDR2 SNEGSKA (reference sequence). CDR3 in amino acids: CSAHPGSTNTEAFF. CDR3 nucleotides: TGCAGTGCTCATCCCGGGTCAACGAACACTGAAGCTTTCTTT.

The gene calls are TRBV4-2 and TRBJ1-2, with D hard to call. The CDR3 has 12 amino acids. Germline V gene lookup returns CDR1 LGHNA and CDR2 YNFKEQ. V lost 1 base to trimming and J lost 2 bases, with 2 bases between them. Written as DNA, the CDR3 is TGTGCCAGCAGCCAAGGCAACTATGGCTACACCTTC. This gives the protein CASSQGNYGYTF.

This CDR3 is CSGRTGEGGYTF. In DNA form, the CDR3 reads TGCAGCGGCCGTACAGGGGAAGGAGGCTACACCTTC. This chain joins TRBV29-1 and TRBJ1-2; 7 bases align to TRBD1. Germline CDR1 and CDR2: SQVTM and ANQGSEA. J gave up 8 bases and V 7 bases, and 10 bases lay outside the gene matches. CDR3 length: 12 residues.

The table lists this clonotype with a few counts. The chain carries TRBV11-2 and TRBJ1-1, with TRBD1 matching 8 bases. The J segment lost 7 bases and the V segment lost 8 bases, leaving 12 bases of the junction unmatched. The CDR3 loop spans 14 amino acids. Germline assignment: CDR1 SGHAT and CDR2 FQNNGV. The CDR3 sequence: CASGGRQGKGEAFF. The CDR3 nucleotides are TGTGCCAGCGGAGGACGACAGGGGAAAGGTGAAGCTTTCTTT.

This clonotype showed up just a few times. This chain links TRBV2 with TRBJ2-3; D gene ambiguous. Germline CDR1 SNHLY, CDR2 FYNNEI. The length of the CDR3 is 14 residues. Between the trimmed V and J ends, which lost 7 bases and 2 bases, there was a span of 13 bases. DNA of the CDR3: TGTGCCAGCATCTGGAGCTCTGCCACAGATACGCAGTATTTT. This translates into CASIWSSATDTQYF.

This chain uses TRBV29-1 with TRBJ2-7; D is perhaps TRBD2 (5 bases). The germline gives CDR1 SQVTM, CDR2 ANQGSEA. This CDR3 is 13 amino acids long. Deletions cut 6 bases from V and 0 bases from J, with 12 bases between. The chain's CDR3 is CSVRAGGSYEQYF. Written as DNA, the CDR3 is TGCAGCGTCCGGGCGGGTGGCTCCTACGAGCAGTACTTC.

This clonotype was found once. V is TRBV7-2 and J is TRBJ1-1; no clear D gene. The V gene lost 1 base and the J gene lost 4 bases, with 7 bases spanning the gap. The CDR3 contains 13 residues. Per germline, CDR1 SGHTA and CDR2 FQGNSA. CDR3 protein: CASSLEWGTEAFF. In nucleotides, the CDR3 is TGTGCCAGCAGCTTAGAGTGGGGCACTGAAGCTTTCTTT.

This clonotype was seen ten or more times. This chain links TRBV29-1 with TRBJ2-7, with 9 bases that match TRBD1. The CDR3 consists of 15 residues. The germline gives CDR1 SQVTM, CDR2 ANQGSEA. V shed 3 bases, J shed 3 bases, and the junction held 9 bases outside the gene matches. In nucleotides, the CDR3 is TGCAGCGTTGAGCCCGGGGGACAGGGAAACTACGAGCAGTACTTC. As protein: CSVEPGGQGNYEQYF.

On this clonotype: The conserved phenylalanine or tryptophan is not found at the CDR3 terminus, so this likely reflects a read error. The V gene is TRBV2, the J gene TRBJ1-3; D unresolved. The V gene lost 4 bases and the J gene lost 2 bases, with 6 bases spanning the gap. The CDR3 has 13 amino acids. Germline loops: CDR1 SNHLY, CDR2 FYNNEI. As DNA, the CDR3 is TGTGCCAGCAGTGCCTACACTGGAAACACCATATATATT. Translated, it gives CASSAYTGNTIYI.

This clonotype was picked up a small number of times. This chain uses TRBV2 with TRBJ2-5; 9 positions match TRBD2. This CDR3 is built from 12 residues. The V segment lost 8 bases and the J segment 9 bases; nucleotides outside the gene matches: 7. Germline-derived CDR1 and CDR2 are SNHLY and FYNNEI. In DNA form, the CDR3 reads TGTGCCAGCCGAAAATGCGGGAGGGCCCAGTACTTC. Encoded protein: CASRKCGRAQYF.

This clonotype was seen at least ten times. In nucleotides, the CDR3 is TGTGCCTCAAAAAGGGACAGGGGCCAAGAGACCCAGTACTTC. This sequence encodes CASKRDRGQETQYF. V gene TRBV6-1 combines with J gene TRBJ2-5; 10 bases match TRBD1. Germline values: CDR1 MNHNS, CDR2 SASEGT. The CDR3 sequence is 14 residues long. V lost 11 bases to trimming and J lost 1 base; unmatched junction nucleotides: 7.

This clonotype occurred a few times. The chain combines TRBV10-3 with TRBJ1-5, with D unclear. Deletions cut 11 bases from V and 3 bases from J, with 11 bases between. Germline V gene lookup returns CDR1 ENHRY and CDR2 SYGVKD. CDR3 length: 12 residues. CDR3 amino acids: CAAGGNNQPQHF. The CDR3 nucleotides read TGTGCCGCGGGTGGGAACAATCAGCCCCAGCATTTT.

In its sample, this clonotype was seen a few times. The rearrangement joins TRBV7-2 to TRBJ2-5; 7 bases are shared with TRBD1. This CDR3 is 15 amino acids long. J was trimmed by 2 bases and V by 1 base; bases with no gene match: 4. The germline CDR1 and CDR2 sequences are SGHTA and FQGNSA. In nucleotides, the CDR3 is TGTGCCAGCAGCTTAGTGGACAGGTCACAAGAGACCCAGTACTTC. Translated: CASSLVDRSQETQYF.

The chain joins TRBV10-1 to TRBJ1-6; 9 positions agree with TRBD1. The germline CDR1 and CDR2 sequences are WNHNN and SYGVQD (reference sequence). The CDR3 is 14 amino acids. V was pared by 5 bases and J by 7 bases, with 3 bases of the junction left unmatched. CDR3 loop: CASSPGTGNSPLHF. The CDR3 DNA is TGCGCCAGCAGTCCCGGGACAGGGAATTCACCCCTCCACTTT.

A few counts support this clonotype. The J gene is TRBJ2-4, the V gene TRBV30; 7 bases map to TRBD2. V lost 4 bases and J lost 7; bases outside the gene matches: 4. The CDR3 consists of 12 residues. Germline CDR1 is GTSNPN and CDR2 is SVGIG (reference sequence). The CDR3 protein is CAWTSGNNIQYF. CDR3 DNA: TGTGCCTGGACGAGCGGGAATAACATTCAGTACTTC.

The V gene is TRBV10-3, the J gene TRBJ1-2; D gene unclear. The CDR3 length is 15 residues. V dropped 0 bases and J dropped 0 bases, with 8 bases sitting between them. Germline V gene data show CDR1 as ENHRY and CDR2 as SYGVKD. The CDR3 nucleotides are TGTGCCATCAGTGAGTCGGCGGGATCTAACTATGGCTACACCTTC. It translates to CAISESAGSNYGYTF.

This clonotype has a count of ten or more. This chain uses TRBV2 with TRBJ2-7, with D possibly matching TRBD1 (6 bases). The CDR3 has 13 residues. Germline-derived CDR1 and CDR2 are SNHLY and FYNNEI. V was shortened by 2 bases and J by 6 bases, with 11 bases between the two germline ends. The CDR3 nucleotides are TGTGCCAGCAGTGAACAACAGGGCACCGAGCAGTACTTC. Its translation is CASSEQQGTEQYF.

The J gene is TRBJ1-2, the V gene TRBV27; a possible D gene is TRBD1 (5 bases). The CDR3 has 14 residues. V gave up 5 bases and J gave up 4 bases, with 14 bases separating them. The germline gives CDR1 MNHEY, CDR2 SMNVEV (reference sequence). The CDR3 region is CASSPTQGTYGYTF. CDR3 DNA: TGTGCCAGCAGTCCTACCCAGGGTACCTATGGCTACACCTTC.

The chain recombines TRBV7-2 with TRBJ2-5, with 7 bases matching TRBD2. V shed 5 bases and J 0 bases; nucleotides not matched to a gene: 6. Germline V gene sequence: CDR1 SGHTA, CDR2 FQGNSA. This CDR3 region has 15 residues. The CDR3 sequence: CASSPSGANQETQYF. The CDR3 DNA reads as TGTGCCAGCAGCCCGAGCGGGGCTAACCAAGAGACCCAGTACTTC.

The chain couples TRBV7-3 to TRBJ1-3, with a possible D match to TRBD1 (6 bases). Trimming left V 2 bases short and J 2 bases short, with 16 bases between. The CDR3 runs 17 residues. CDR1 is SGHTA and CDR2 is FQGTGA in the germline V gene. The CDR3 sequence is CASSLGSQGTTGNTIYF. CDR3 DNA: TGTGCCAGCAGCTTAGGGTCTCAGGGGACTACTGGAAACACCATATATTTT.

This clonotype has at least ten counts. The rearrangement links TRBV11-2 to TRBJ2-7, with D perhaps matching TRBD2 (6 bases). The CDR3 runs 14 residues. Trimming left V 3 bases short and J 0 bases short, with 9 bases between. The germline V gene encodes CDR1 SGHAT and CDR2 FQNNGV. For the CDR3, the DNA is TGTGCCAGCAGCTTTGGGCGGGACTCCTACGAGCAGTACTTC. It translates to CASSFGRDSYEQYF.

This clonotype showed up just a few times. Compared with germline, one end of the junction differs, possibly owing to a read error. The chain carries TRBV7-7 and TRBJ1-1; D ambiguous. The CDR3 sequence is 13 residues long. CDR1 and CDR2 (germline): SSHAT, FNYEAQ (reference sequence). This CDR3 reads CASSLSPSTEAFF. CDR3 bases: TGTGCTAGCAGCTTAAGTCCGAGCACTGAAGCTTTCTTT.

The chain combines TRBV7-2 with TRBJ1-1; D is undetermined. V was trimmed by 3 bases and J by 0 bases, leaving 8 bases between them. This CDR3 spans 14 amino acids. Germline CDR1 and CDR2: SGHTA and FQGNSA. This CDR3 reads CASSFRWMNTEAFF. In nucleotides, the CDR3 is TGTGCCAGCAGCTTCAGGTGGATGAACACTGAAGCTTTCTTT.

The table lists this clonotype with many counts. The rearrangement uses TRBV20-1 and TRBJ1-5, with D maybe TRBD1 (5 bases). CDR1 is DFQATT, CDR2 SNEGSKA, per germline (reference sequence). The CDR3 has 16 amino acids. Between the trimmed V and J ends, which lost 3 bases and 3 bases, there was a span of 18 bases. The CDR3 bases are TGCAGTGCTAGTGGCAGGGCTACTCCTCACAATCAGCCCCAGCATTTT. Translation gives CSASGRATPHNQPQHF.

The chain links TRBV6-5 to TRBJ2-7; D perhaps matches TRBD2 (5 bases). The germline gives CDR1 MNHEY, CDR2 SVGAGI. Deletions cut 4 bases from V and 2 bases from J, with 9 bases between. The CDR3 has 13 residues. This chain's CDR3 is CASSFGLPYEQYF. The CDR3, as DNA: TGTGCCAGCAGTTTCGGACTGCCCTACGAGCAGTACTTC.

The chain joins TRBV25-1 to TRBJ1-3, with TRBD1 matching over 9 bases. CDR3 length: 14 residues. Trimming took 7 bases from V and 4 from J; bases not matched to a gene: 5. Germline CDR1 MGHDK, CDR2 SYGVNS. CDR3 amino acids: CASTSTGGGNTIYF. CDR3 in DNA: TGTGCCAGCACCTCGACAGGGGGAGGAAACACCATATATTTT.

The gene calls are TRBV15 and TRBJ2-2, with D hard to call. Looked up from germline, CDR1 is LNHNV and CDR2 is YYDKDF (reference sequence). This CDR3 has 14 residues. With 0 bases removed from V and 3 bases from J, the gap between germline ends came to 5 bases. CDR3 protein: CATSRDRDTGELFF. In DNA form, the CDR3 reads TGTGCCACCAGCAGAGATCGAGACACCGGGGAGCTGTTTTTT.